The 25 T cell receptor beta chains in this list originate from one sample, sequenced in a study of OX40 agonist ivuxolimab in advanced cancers. Library generation was performed with the immunoSEQ multiplex PCR assay. This immuneACCESS table, as held by TCRdb, lists in-frame sequences with V and J called but not all clones. Of the missing ones, under half trace to an unresolved V gene in checked studies; the others have no known cause. Across this sample there are under 80,000 clones, with 75% to 90% seen only once. The ten largest clones capture about 18% of the sample. The material sequenced was CD4+ or CD8+ T cells sorted from blood, taken in a trial of the OX40 agonist ivuxolimab. The receptor source for this set is an adult with an advanced solid tumor such as melanoma, head and neck, liver or kidney cancer.

The chain joins TRBV7-2 to TRBJ2-5; no definite D call. There are 12 residues in the CDR3. CDR1 and CDR2 (germline): SGHTA, FQGNSA. Trimming stripped 5 bases from V and 5 bases from J, with 9 bases between. The DNA for the CDR3 is TGTGCCAGCAGCCGACTCCTGGAGACCCAGTACTTC. Its protein product is CASSRLLETQYF.

This clone appeared once. The rearrangement links TRBV27 to TRBJ2-7, with D perhaps matching TRBD2 (6 bases). This CDR3 is built from 14 residues. Germline values: CDR1 MNHEY, CDR2 SMNVEV (reference sequence). Trimming took off 5 bases at V and 0 bases at J, with 11 bases between the two ends. The CDR3: CASSPDGGSYEQYF. The CDR3 DNA reads as TGTGCCAGCAGTCCTGACGGGGGCTCCTACGAGCAGTACTTC.

The chain couples TRBV12-5 to TRBJ2-2; D is undetermined. In germline, CDR1 is LGHNT, CDR2 FRNRAP. The germline V and J ends were trimmed by 0 bases and 3 bases, with 8 bases remaining between them. The length of the CDR3 is 15 residues. The CDR3: CASGLVESYTGELFF. As DNA, the CDR3 is TGTGCTAGTGGTTTGGTAGAATCTTACACCGGGGAGCTGTTTTTT.

The genes are TRBV23-1 and TRBJ2-5; unclear D gene. TRBV23-1 is sorted into the ORF group, with uncertain function. V dropped 11 bases and J dropped 3 bases, with 4 bases sitting between them. The CDR3 sequence is 9 residues long. The CDR3 sequence: CAQEETQYF. For the CDR3, the DNA is TGCGCCCAGGAAGAGACCCAGTACTTC.

The genes are TRBV4-2 and TRBJ2-5, with 11 bases identical to TRBD2. The germline V gene has CDR1 LGHNA and CDR2 YNFKEQ. The V and J ends lost 2 bases and 1 base, in that order; junction bases with no gene match: 6. CDR3 length: 17 residues. Here the CDR3 reads CASSQRVAGGIQETQYF. Written as DNA, the CDR3 is TGTGCCAGCAGCCAAAGGGTAGCGGGAGGGATCCAAGAGACCCAGTACTTC.

V and J are TRBV9 and TRBJ2-5; D gene unclear. The CDR3 has 13 residues. Between the trimmed V and J ends, which lost 3 bases and 5 bases, there was a span of 11 bases. The germline gives CDR1 SGDLS, CDR2 YYNGEE. As DNA, the CDR3 is TGTGCCAGCAGCGCTACAGCTTTGGAGACCCAGTACTTC. Protein: CASSATALETQYF. Full variable domain (remainder filled in from reference TRBV9 and TRBJ2-5): DSGVTQTPKHLITATGQRVTLRCSPRSGDLSVYWYQQSLDQGLQFLIQYYNGEERAKGNILERFSAQQFPDLHSELNLSSLELGDSALYFCASSATALETQYFGPGTRLLVL.

The chain uses TRBV6-5 and TRBJ2-7, with D perhaps TRBD1 (6 bases). This CDR3 spans 15 amino acids. Trimming took off 7 bases at V and 2 bases at J, with 18 bases between the two ends. CDR1 MNHEY and CDR2 SVGAGI come from the germline V gene. The CDR3 coding sequence is TGTGCCAGCACCTCCCTGGCAGGGACACCCTACGAGCAGTACTTC. Its protein is CASTSLAGTPYEQYF.

The rearrangement uses TRBV28 and TRBJ2-5; D is possibly TRBD2 (6 bases). This CDR3 has 15 amino acids. Germline V gene data show CDR1 as MDHEN and CDR2 as SYDVKM. The V end lost 6 bases, the J end lost 4 bases, and 18 bases lay between the germline ends. CDR3 coding DNA: TGTGCCAGCAGCCCTTTGTCGGGAGACTTAGAGACCCAGTACTTC. It codes for CASSPLSGDLETQYF. Full variable domain (missing parts from reference TRBV28 and TRBJ2-5): DVKVTQSSRYLVKRTGEKVFLECVQDMDHENMFWYRQDPGLGLRLIYFSYDVKMKEKGDIPEGYSVSREKKERFSLILESASTNQTSMYLCASSPLSGDLETQYFGPGTRLLVL.

This rearrangement joins TRBV27 to TRBJ2-1; 9 bases agree with TRBD2. Unmatched junction bases numbered 1, after V lost 7 bases and J lost 0 bases. The germline CDR1 and CDR2 sequences are MNHEY and SMNVEV (reference sequence). The CDR3 totals 14 residues. CDR3 in amino acids: CASISGSSYNEQFF. Here the CDR3 DNA reads TGTGCCAGCATTAGCGGGAGCTCCTACAATGAGCAGTTCTTC.

The chain is built from TRBV27 and TRBJ2-7, with TRBD1 matching 11 bases. This CDR3 region has 15 residues. Germline V lookup: CDR1 MNHEY, CDR2 SMNVEV (reference sequence). J gave up 1 base and V 4 bases, and 3 bases lay outside the gene matches. This CDR3 reads CASSSGTGGSYEQYF. The CDR3 DNA sequence: TGTGCCAGCAGTTCTGGGACAGGGGGGTCCTACGAGCAGTACTTC.

This clone was recorded only once. J is TRBJ1-3 and V is TRBV28; D remains ambiguous. The germline V gene has CDR1 MDHEN and CDR2 SYDVKM. This CDR3 contains 14 residues. Between the trimmed V and J ends, which lost 1 base and 0 bases, there was a span of 4 bases. In DNA form, the CDR3 reads TGTGCCAGCAGTTTATACGGCTCTGGAAACACCATATATTTT. It encodes CASSLYGSGNTIYF. The full variable domain, rest sourced from reference TRBV28 and TRBJ1-3, is DVKVTQSSRYLVKRTGEKVFLECVQDMDHENMFWYRQDPGLGLRLIYFSYDVKMKEKGDIPEGYSVSREKKERFSLILESASTNQTSMYLCASSLYGSGNTIYFGEGSWLTVV.

The chain is built from TRBV5-4 and TRBJ2-7; TRBD1 agrees at 8 bases. This CDR3 has 16 amino acids. In germline, CDR1 is SGHNT, CDR2 YYREEE (reference sequence). V dropped 0 bases and J dropped 0; count of bases not matched to a gene: 5. The CDR3 nucleotides are TGTGCCAGCAGCTTGGCAGGACAGGGATACTCCTACGAGCAGTACTTC. This gives the protein CASSLAGQGYSYEQYF.

This clone appeared a single time. V usage is TRBV10-2 and J usage is TRBJ1-3, with D unresolved. CDR1 is WSHSY and CDR2 is SAAADI in the germline V gene. With 7 bases removed from V and 5 bases from J, the gap between germline ends came to 18 bases. This CDR3 is built from 15 residues. The DNA of the CDR3 is TGCGCCAGCACCATCGACCGCTACCTCAGAAACACCATATATTTT. This encodes CASTIDRYLRNTIYF.

The chain links TRBV11-2 to TRBJ2-7; D is perhaps TRBD2 (5 bases). V dropped 5 bases and J dropped 3 bases, with 11 bases sitting between them. The CDR3 spans 13 residues. Germline V lookup: CDR1 SGHAT, CDR2 FQNNGV. The CDR3 bases are TGTGCCAGCAGCCCCGGGGTAGACTACGAGCAGTACTTC. This encodes CASSPGVDYEQYF. Together with reference TRBV11-2 and TRBJ2-7, the CDR3 gives the full variable domain: EAGVAQSPRYKIIEKRQSVAFWCNPISGHATLYWYQQILGQGPKLLIQFQNNGVVDDSQLPKDRFSAERLKGVDSTLKIQPAKLEDSAVYLCASSPGVDYEQYFGPGTRLTVT.

This chain uses TRBV11-3 with TRBJ2-3, with D perhaps TRBD1 or TRBD2 (6 bases each). Trimming stripped 5 bases from V and 4 bases from J, with 19 bases between. CDR1 and CDR2 (germline): SGHNT, YENEEA. This CDR3 comprises 16 residues. CDR3 nucleotides: TGTGCCAGCAGCCCCCGGATAGGGGGGCTGTCAGATACGCAGTATTTT. Protein: CASSPRIGGLSDTQYF.

The chain recombines TRBV7-3 with TRBJ2-7, with D possibly matching TRBD2 (6 bases). The CDR3 length is 14 residues. Trimming shortened V by 5 bases and J by 6 bases, and 17 bases separated the two germline ends. Germline V lookup: CDR1 SGHTA, CDR2 FQGTGA. CDR3 DNA: TGTGCCAGCAGCCAGGGACTTTTCCCCAGCGAGCAGTACTTC. Translation: CASSQGLFPSEQYF.

The J gene is TRBJ1-2, the V gene TRBV7-3; no definite D call. CDR3 length equals 13 residues. Per germline, CDR1 SGHTA and CDR2 FQGTGA. The V and J ends lost 4 bases and 8 bases respectively, with 14 bases between them. CDR3 loop: CASSSQEGGGYTF. The CDR3 DNA sequence: TGTGCCAGCAGCTCCCAGGAGGGTGGAGGCTACACCTTC.

V and J are TRBV13 and TRBJ2-1; no reliable D call. Trimming pared 0 bases from V and 4 bases from J, leaving 4 bases between. The CDR3 consists of 13 residues. Germline CDR1 is PRHDT and CDR2 is FYEKMQ (reference sequence). CDR3 in amino acids: CASSLGSYNEQFF. CDR3 in DNA: TGTGCCAGCAGCTTAGGCTCGTACAATGAGCAGTTCTTC. The variable domain in full, with the rest retrieved from reference TRBV13 and TRBJ2-1, is AAGVIQSPRHLIKEKRETATLKCYPIPRHDTVYWYQQGPGQDPQFLISFYEKMQSDKGSIPDRFSAQQFSDYHSELNMSSLELGDSALYFCASSLGSYNEQFFGPGTRLTVL.

The chain employs TRBV21-1 and TRBJ2-7; the D segment call TRBD1 is taken from the table without a DNA check. TRBV21-1 is an annotated pseudogene. There are 16 residues in the CDR3. CDR3 sequence reads: CASSSPGTGPGYEQYF. DNA for the CDR3: TGTGCCAGCAGCTCACCCGGGACAGGGCCGGGCTACGAGCAGTACTTC.

The chain is built from TRBV15 and TRBJ2-2; TRBD2 matches 12 bases. The CDR3 length is 15 residues. CDR1 is LNHNV, CDR2 YYDKDF, per germline (reference sequence). V was clipped by 9 bases and J by 2 bases; unmatched bases: 4. The CDR3 reads CATGLAGPNTGELFF. CDR3 in DNA: TGTGCCACTGGACTAGCGGGACCCAACACCGGGGAGCTGTTTTTT.

This clone was counted only a few times. The chain recombines TRBV9 with TRBJ1-1; D perhaps matches TRBD1 (5 bases). Germline V gives CDR1 SGDLS, CDR2 YYNGEE. V lost 3 bases and J lost 6, with 15 bases in between. The CDR3 covers 14 residues. The DNA for the CDR3 is TGTGCCAGCAGCGACAAGGGAGGGGAACCTGAAGCTTTCTTT. Its protein product is CASSDKGGEPEAFF.

J is TRBJ2-3 and V is TRBV4-3; TRBD2 aligns across 14 bases. Germline lookup yields CDR1 LGHNA and CDR2 YSLEER. This CDR3 contains 18 residues. V was pared by 4 bases and J by 2 bases, with 8 bases of the junction left unmatched. The CDR3 sequence is CASSPGTSGSVFTDTQYF. The CDR3 DNA is TGCGCCAGCAGCCCCGGGACTAGCGGGAGTGTATTCACAGATACGCAGTATTTT.

The gene calls are TRBV28 and TRBJ2-7; 10 bases fit TRBD2. CDR1 and CDR2 (germline): MDHEN, SYDVKM. V was pared by 4 bases and J by 4 bases, with 10 bases of the junction left unmatched. The length of the CDR3 is 16 residues. The CDR3 nucleotides read TGTGCCAGCAGTTCCCCCCTAGCGGGAGAGCGATACGAGCAGTACTTC. This codes for CASSSPLAGERYEQYF.

This sequence joins TRBV9 and TRBJ1-1; 7 nucleotides line up with TRBD1. Trimming removed 4 bases from V and 1 base from J; junction bases left unmatched: 7. The CDR3 is 15 residues long. CDR1 and CDR2 from the germline V gene are SGDLS and YYNGEE. CDR3 protein: CASSSEGGPNTEAFF. DNA of the CDR3: TGTGCCAGCAGCTCCGAAGGGGGCCCGAACACTGAAGCTTTCTTT.

This rearrangement joins TRBV9 to TRBJ2-3; unclear D gene. Trimming removed 0 bases from V and 1 base from J, with 6 bases in between. There are 14 residues in the CDR3. Germline V lookup: CDR1 SGDLS, CDR2 YYNGEE. The CDR3 DNA is TGTGCCAGCAGCGTAGAAGGCCGCACAGATACGCAGTATTTT. It is translated as CASSVEGRTDTQYF.